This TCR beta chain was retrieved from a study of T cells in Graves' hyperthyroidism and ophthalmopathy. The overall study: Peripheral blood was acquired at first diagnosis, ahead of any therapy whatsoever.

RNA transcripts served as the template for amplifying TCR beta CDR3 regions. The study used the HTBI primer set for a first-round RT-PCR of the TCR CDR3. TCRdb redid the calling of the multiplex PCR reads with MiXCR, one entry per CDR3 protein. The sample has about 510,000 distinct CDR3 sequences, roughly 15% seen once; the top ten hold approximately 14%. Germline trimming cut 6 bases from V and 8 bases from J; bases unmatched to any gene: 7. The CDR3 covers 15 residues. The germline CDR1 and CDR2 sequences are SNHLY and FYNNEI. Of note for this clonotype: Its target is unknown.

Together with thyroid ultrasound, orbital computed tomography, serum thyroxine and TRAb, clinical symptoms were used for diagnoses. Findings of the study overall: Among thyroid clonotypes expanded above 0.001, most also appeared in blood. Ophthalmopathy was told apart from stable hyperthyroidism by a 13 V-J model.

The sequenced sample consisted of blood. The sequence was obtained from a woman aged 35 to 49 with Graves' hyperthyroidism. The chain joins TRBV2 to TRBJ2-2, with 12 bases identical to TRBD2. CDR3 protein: CASRRTSGTAGELFF. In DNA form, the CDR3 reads TGTGCCAGCAGGCGGACTAGCGGGACCGCGGGGGAGCTGTTTTTT.